The present entry profiles one T cell receptor beta chain with its context. The CDR3 is 10 amino acids. Germline V gene lookup returns CDR1 SQVTM and CDR2 ANQGSEA. The ends were cut back, 7 bases at V and 0 bases at J, with 3 bases in the middle. Sequencing used immunoSEQ multiplex PCR; TCRdb keeps in-frame clones, though not all of them. Of 70,000 to 90,000 clones in the sample, around 88% were seen once. This entry belongs to a study of blood T cell repertoires in COVID-19. Study context: Material from acute and convalescent COVID-19 was sourced from the United States, Italy and Spain.

The sequencing sample was made of PBMCs or T cells enriched from blood (not recorded which). The sequence derives from a woman aged 50 to 65 with acute COVID-19. The V and J genes are TRBV29-1 and TRBJ1-1; D not certain. CDR3 sequence: CSGMNTEAFF. The CDR3 DNA sequence: TGCAGCGGTATGAACACTGAAGCTTTCTTT.